The sequence of this T cell receptor (beta chain) was determined in a study of T cell responses to AZD1222 COVID-19 vaccine. About this clone: Its antigen is not identified.

Germline CDR1 is SGDLS and CDR2 is YYNGEE. This CDR3 comprises 11 residues. The V and J ends lost 4 bases and 4 bases respectively, with 4 bases between them. Study-wide points: Spike-specific TCRs gained breadth and depth after people received two AZD1222 doses. In the spike-specific TCR repertoire, nearly half reportedly target unmutated variant regions. Baseline testing showed seropositivity in only a handful of AZD1222 recipients.

Researchers grouped second doses given at about 4 or about 12 weeks into one pool. TCRdb's table, derived via immunoSEQ multiplex PCR, lists solely in-frame clones and lacks some. This table has 250,000 to 300,000 clones, 85% to 95% appearing once. The sample here was peripheral blood, taken 28 days after the second AZD1222 dose. The V call is TRBV9, the J call TRBJ2-3; D is ambiguous. This receptor was obtained from an adult who received the AZD1222 COVID-19 vaccine. CDR3 in DNA: TGTGCCAGCAGCATCGCAGATACGCAGTATTTT. The encoded protein is CASSIADTQYF.